Below, 27 T cell receptor beta chains from the same sample are listed, as sequenced in a study of blood T cell repertoires in COVID-19. TCRdb's copy holds only in-frame clones and misses some; the assay was immunoSEQ multiplex PCR. The data hold approximately 270,000 clones, with approximately 83% observed a single time. Sequencing was carried out using peripheral blood. The receptors come from a woman aged 70-85 years with acute or convalescent COVID-19.

V and J are TRBV5-1 and TRBJ1-4, with TRBD1 matching 7 bases. V was pared by 2 bases and J by 0 bases, with 1 base of the junction left unmatched. The CDR3 loop spans 15 amino acids. CDR1 is SGHRS, CDR2 YFSETQ, per germline. CDR3: CASSLQGTTNEKLFF. The CDR3 nucleotides read TGCGCCAGCAGCTTACAGGGGACAACTAATGAAAAACTGTTTTTT.

The gene calls are TRBV5-1 and TRBJ2-5; TRBD1 is a possible D gene (6 bases). The CDR3 has 14 residues. V gave up 4 bases and J gave up 3 bases, with 13 bases separating them. Germline CDR1 is SGHRS and CDR2 is YFSETQ. The DNA for the CDR3 is TGCGCCAGCAGCCCCGGGACAACCAAAGAGACCCAGTACTTC. The encoded protein is CASSPGTTKETQYF. The full variable domain, its missing parts supplied by reference TRBV5-1 and TRBJ2-5, is KAGVTQTPRYLIKTRGQQVTLSCSPISGHRSVSWYQQTPGQGLQFLFEYFSETQRNKGNFPGRFSGRQFSNSRSEMNVSTLELGDSALYLCASSPGTTKETQYFGPGTRLLVL.

In this sample, this clone turned up once. The gene calls are TRBV5-6 and TRBJ1-3; D is ambiguous. Trimming took 2 bases from V and 2 from J, leaving 8 bases between them. CDR1 and CDR2 from the germline V gene are SGHDT and YYEEEE. The CDR3 extends over 14 amino acids. CDR3 amino acids: CASSFPRAGNTIYF. The CDR3 nucleotides read TGTGCCAGCAGCTTCCCACGGGCTGGAAACACCATATATTTT.

This chain joins TRBV19 and TRBJ1-2, with no clear D. This CDR3 region has 14 residues. V lost 5 bases and J 6 bases, leaving 16 bases between the germline ends. In germline, CDR1 is LNHDA, CDR2 SQIVND (reference sequence). The CDR3 loop is CASSPGLEANGYTF. The CDR3 region has the DNA TGTGCCAGTAGTCCCGGGTTAGAGGCCAATGGCTACACCTTC.

This chain joins TRBV3-1 (or the pseudogene TRBV3-2) and TRBJ2-1; 12 positions agree with TRBD2. This CDR3 comprises 16 residues. Germline V gene data show CDR1 as LGHDT and CDR2 as YNNKEL (reference sequence). The trim removed 4 bases at V and 2 bases at J, leaving 3 bases unmatched. CDR3 sequence reads: CASSLRLAGAYNEQFF. The CDR3 nucleotides are TGTGCCAGCAGCCTCCGACTAGCGGGGGCCTACAATGAGCAGTTCTTC.

CDR3: CASGGQGDSPLHF. CDR3 in DNA: TGTGCCTCCGGGGGCCAGGGGGATTCACCCCTCCACTTT. V and J are TRBV18 and TRBJ1-6, with 7 bases matching TRBD1. Germline V CDR1 and CDR2: KGHSH, LQKENI. This CDR3 region has 13 residues. The V and J ends lost 11 bases and 8 bases, in that order; junction bases with no gene match: 9.

The chain links TRBV7-9 to TRBJ1-6; D gene uncertain. Trimming left V 1 base short and J 10 bases short, with 5 bases between. The length of the CDR3 is 12 residues. Germline V CDR1 and CDR2: SEHNR, FQNEAQ (reference sequence). CDR3 sequence reads: CASSLVGSPLHF. CDR3 in DNA: TGTGCCAGCAGCTTAGTCGGGTCACCCCTCCACTTT.

This clone has just a few counts. The rearrangement uses TRBV5-4 and TRBJ2-7; D perhaps matches TRBD2 (7 bases). The germline CDR1 and CDR2 sequences are SGHNT and YYREEE (reference sequence). V was shortened by 4 bases and J by 2 bases, with 16 bases between the two germline ends. The CDR3 has 15 residues. The CDR3 DNA sequence: TGTGCCAGCAGCCCCCGTGGAGGGGGGGCCTACGAGCAGTACTTC. It translates to CASSPRGGGAYEQYF. Full variable domain (rest looked up from reference TRBV5-4 and TRBJ2-7): ETGVTQSPTHLIKTRGQQVTLRCSSQSGHNTVSWYQQALGQGPQFIFQYYREEENGRGNFPPRFSGLQFPNYSSELNVNALELDDSALYLCASSPRGGGAYEQYFGPGTRLTVT.

The rearrangement links TRBV3-1 (or the pseudogene TRBV3-2) to TRBJ1-3, with 7 bases fitting TRBD1. CDR1 is LGHDT, CDR2 YNNKEL, per germline (reference sequence). This CDR3 contains 16 residues. V gave up 3 bases and J gave up 0 bases; unmatched junction bases: 5. In DNA form, the CDR3 reads TGTGCCAGCAGCCATAGGGGGCAAATCTCTGGAAACACCATATATTTT. This codes for CASSHRGQISGNTIYF.

The chain recombines TRBV6-1 with TRBJ1-2; D call uncertain. Trimming removed 0 bases from V and 5 bases from J, with 16 bases in between. The CDR3 contains 16 residues. Germline-derived CDR1 and CDR2 are MNHNS and SASEGT. The CDR3 region is CASSEAGVGRAYGYTF. DNA for the CDR3: TGTGCCAGCAGTGAAGCGGGAGTGGGGAGGGCTTATGGCTACACCTTC.

There are a few counts of this clone. In the same sample, other DNA sequences code for this CDR3. The chain is built from TRBV18 and TRBJ2-5, with D perhaps TRBD2 (6 bases). The CDR3 is 13 residues long. Trimming stripped 2 bases from V and 4 bases from J, with 8 bases between. Germline-derived CDR1 and CDR2 are KGHSH and LQKENI. CDR3 residues: CASSPGGGETQYF. In DNA, the CDR3 is TGTGCCAGCTCACCAGGGGGAGGAGAGACCCAGTACTTC.

This clone has only a few counts. This chain connects TRBV5-1 to TRBJ1-4; D gene unclear. Trimming shortened V by 2 bases and J by 0 bases, and 2 bases separated the two germline ends. The CDR3 has 13 amino acids. Germline CDR1 and CDR2: SGHRS and YFSETQ. The CDR3 loop is CASSFSTNEKLFF. The CDR3 DNA is TGCGCCAGCAGCTTCTCAACTAATGAAAAACTGTTTTTT.

This rearrangement joins TRBV7-5 to TRBJ2-7; TRBD1 reflects the table's D call only, with no check against the DNA. TRBV7-5 is classified as a pseudogene. The CDR3 runs 15 residues. The CDR3 DNA reads as TGTGTCAGAAGCTTCAGGGACAGGGTAACCTACGAGCAGTACTTC. Its translation is CVRSFRDRVTYEQYF.

Here the CDR3 reads CASSLASNSPLHF. CDR3 DNA: TGTGCCAGCAGCTTGGCGTCGAATTCACCCCTCCACTTT. This chain uses TRBV5-4 with TRBJ1-6; D gene uncertain. The germline gives CDR1 SGHNT, CDR2 YYREEE (reference sequence). With 0 bases removed from V and 7 bases from J, the gap between germline ends came to 5 bases. The CDR3 totals 13 residues.

The count of this clone is one. Other DNA sequences from this sample encode an identical CDR3 as well. The rearrangement uses TRBV3-1 (or the pseudogene TRBV3-2) and TRBJ1-1; 7 positions match TRBD1. Losses at the gene ends were 2 bases for V and 4 bases for J; bases not matched to a gene: 4. The CDR3 is 14 residues long. Germline CDR1 LGHDT, CDR2 YNNKEL (reference sequence). The CDR3 spells CASSQRQGGTEAFF. CDR3 in DNA: TGTGCCAGCAGCCAAAGACAGGGCGGCACTGAAGCTTTCTTT.

V and J are TRBV5-1 and TRBJ1-5; no reliable D call. The CDR3 runs 13 residues. Germline V gene data show CDR1 as SGHRS and CDR2 as YFSETQ. The V end lost 2 bases, the J end lost 5 bases, and 8 bases lay between the germline ends. The CDR3 DNA reads as TGCGCCAGCAGCTTAGGGAGGGATCAGCCCCAGCATTTT. It translates to CASSLGRDQPQHF. The variable domain in full, completed from reference TRBV5-1 and TRBJ1-5, reads KAGVTQTPRYLIKTRGQQVTLSCSPISGHRSVSWYQQTPGQGLQFLFEYFSETQRNKGNFPGRFSGRQFSNSRSEMNVSTLELGDSALYLCASSLGRDQPQHFGDGTRLSIL.

The chain joins TRBV11-1 to TRBJ1-2; a possible D gene is TRBD1 (6 bases). V lost 1 base, J lost 6 bases, and 9 bases lay in between. The CDR3 is made up of 13 amino acids. Germline values: CDR1 SGHAT, CDR2 FQDESV (reference sequence). The CDR3 region is CASSLDPGDGYTF. DNA for the CDR3: TGTGCCAGCAGCTTAGACCCAGGGGATGGCTACACCTTC.

The chain has TRBV12-3 or TRBV12-4 and TRBJ1-2; D is undetermined. The CDR3 runs 12 residues. Trimming removed 8 bases from V and 0 bases from J, with 7 bases in between. The CDR3 bases are TGTGCCAGCCAGGTCACTAACTATGGCTACACCTTC. Translated: CASQVTNYGYTF.

The chain carries TRBV4-1 and TRBJ1-4; 8 nucleotides match TRBD1. V dropped 5 bases and J dropped 7; count of bases not matched to a gene: 12. Germline V gene data show CDR1 as MGHRA and CDR2 as YSYEKL. The CDR3 is 16 residues long. CDR3 sequence reads: CASSETGGGLLEKLFF. CDR3 nucleotides: TGCGCCAGCAGCGAAACAGGGGGGGGTTTACTTGAAAAACTGTTTTTT.

The chain's CDR3 is CASSWDREETQYF. The CDR3 DNA follows: TGTGCCAGCAGCTGGGACAGGGAAGAGACCCAGTACTTC. The V and J genes are TRBV11-2 and TRBJ2-5, with TRBD1 identical over 9 bases. V shed 4 bases, J shed 3 bases, and the junction held 0 bases outside the gene matches. Germline values: CDR1 SGHAT, CDR2 FQNNGV. The CDR3 has 13 amino acids.

The chain combines TRBV5-1 with TRBJ2-1; TRBD2 aligns across 7 bases. V shed 4 bases and J 1 base; nucleotides not matched to a gene: 5. This CDR3 has 15 amino acids. CDR1 SGHRS and CDR2 YFSETQ come from the germline V gene. The CDR3 nucleotides read TGCGCCAGCAGCCTCGGGGGGTTGTCCTACAATGAGCAGTTCTTC. This encodes CASSLGGLSYNEQFF.

This sequence joins TRBV25-1 and TRBJ2-6; a possible D gene is TRBD2 (5 bases). Trimming cost V 2 bases and J 2 bases, with 7 bases left between them. Per the germline V gene, CDR1 is MGHDK and CDR2 is SYGVNS. This CDR3 comprises 15 residues. The chain's CDR3 is CASSEKGAGANVLTF. The CDR3 DNA reads as TGTGCCAGCAGTGAAAAGGGAGCTGGGGCCAACGTCCTGACTTTC.

The rearrangement links TRBV10-2 to TRBJ2-7; D not resolved. Trimming shortened V by 2 bases and J by 0 bases, and 8 bases separated the two germline ends. The CDR3 is 14 amino acids. Per the germline V gene, CDR1 is WSHSY and CDR2 is SAAADI. The DNA of the CDR3 is TGCGCCAGCAGTGAGGAGAGAAGCTCCTACGAGCAGTACTTC. The encoded protein is CASSEERSSYEQYF.

The chain has TRBV2 and TRBJ2-5; possibly TRBD2 for D (6 bases). CDR3 length: 15 residues. V lost 8 bases and J 3 bases, leaving 19 bases between the germline ends. Germline loops: CDR1 SNHLY, CDR2 FYNNEI. CDR3 coding DNA: TGTGCCAGCTCTACGGACGGCCGGAGGGAAGAGACCCAGTACTTC. It is translated as CASSTDGRREETQYF.

The V call is TRBV7-2, the J call TRBJ2-3; perhaps TRBD2 as D (6 bases). The CDR3 runs to 13 residues. The germline CDR1 and CDR2 sequences are SGHTA and FQGNSA. V lost 5 bases, J lost 2 bases, and 8 bases lay in between. The CDR3, as DNA: TGTGCCAGCAGCCGGGAGTCCACAGATACGCAGTATTTT. Encoded protein: CASSRESTDTQYF.

The rearrangement uses TRBV13 and TRBJ1-3; 8 positions agree with TRBD1. The trim removed 1 base at V and 9 bases at J, leaving 8 bases unmatched. The CDR3 loop spans 15 amino acids. Germline CDR1 is PRHDT and CDR2 is FYEKMQ (reference sequence). In nucleotides, the CDR3 is TGTGCCAGCAGCTTAGCCGGGACAGGACTAGGCACCATATATTTT. This translates into CASSLAGTGLGTIYF.

The count of this clone is one. CDR3 sequence reads: CASSQESRAGGREQYF. The CDR3 DNA sequence: TGTGCCAGCAGCCAAGAGAGTCGGGCGGGGGGGCGAGAGCAGTACTTC. The chain is built from TRBV3-1 (or the pseudogene TRBV3-2) and TRBJ2-7; 9 nucleotides match TRBD2. Per germline, CDR1 LGHDT and CDR2 YNNKEL (reference sequence). The length of the CDR3 is 16 residues. V gave up 0 bases and J gave up 7 bases; unmatched junction bases: 10.